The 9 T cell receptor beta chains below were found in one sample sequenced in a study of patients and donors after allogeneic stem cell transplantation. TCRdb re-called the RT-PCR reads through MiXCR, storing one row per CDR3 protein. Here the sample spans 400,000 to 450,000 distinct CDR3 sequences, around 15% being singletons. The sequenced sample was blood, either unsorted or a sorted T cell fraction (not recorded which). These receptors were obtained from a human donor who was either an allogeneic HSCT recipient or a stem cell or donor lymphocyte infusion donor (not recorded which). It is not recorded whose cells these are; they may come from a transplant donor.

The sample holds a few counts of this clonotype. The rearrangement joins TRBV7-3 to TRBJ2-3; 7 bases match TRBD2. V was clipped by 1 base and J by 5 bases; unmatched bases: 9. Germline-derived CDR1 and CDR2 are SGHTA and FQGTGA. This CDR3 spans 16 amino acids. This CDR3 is CASSLNYPGGGDTQYF. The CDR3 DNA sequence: TGTGCCAGCAGCTTAAATTATCCGGGCGGGGGAGATACGCAGTATTTT. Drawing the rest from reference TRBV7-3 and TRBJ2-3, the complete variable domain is GAGVSQTPSNKVTEKGKYVELRCDPISGHTALYWYRQSLGQGPEFLIYFQGTGAADDSGLPNDRFFAVRPEGSVSTLKIQRTERGDSAVYLCASSLNYPGGGDTQYFGPGTRLTVL.

The CDR3 loop reads CASSSTGRLKDNEQFF. The DNA for the CDR3 is TGTGCCAGCAGCTCAACAGGGAGGCTGAAAGACAATGAGCAGTTCTTC. The rearrangement joins TRBV5-6 to TRBJ2-1; perhaps D is TRBD1 or TRBD2 (6 bases each). V was cut by 3 bases and J by 5 bases, with 18 bases left in between. The V gene's germline CDR1 is SGHDT and CDR2 YYEEEE. CDR3 size: 16 residues.

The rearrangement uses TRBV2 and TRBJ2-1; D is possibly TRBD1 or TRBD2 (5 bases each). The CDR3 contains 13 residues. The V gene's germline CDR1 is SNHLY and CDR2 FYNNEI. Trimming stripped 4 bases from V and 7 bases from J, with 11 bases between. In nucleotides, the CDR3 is TGTGCCAGCAGTGGGGAATGGGGGAATGAGCAGTTCTTC. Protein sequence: CASSGEWGNEQFF.

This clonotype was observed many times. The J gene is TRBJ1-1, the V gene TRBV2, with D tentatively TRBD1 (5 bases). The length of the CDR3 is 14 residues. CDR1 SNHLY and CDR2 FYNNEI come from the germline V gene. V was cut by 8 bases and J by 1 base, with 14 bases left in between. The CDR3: CASQRGVQNTEAFF. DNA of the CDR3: TGTGCCAGCCAGAGGGGTGTACAGAACACTGAAGCTTTCTTT.

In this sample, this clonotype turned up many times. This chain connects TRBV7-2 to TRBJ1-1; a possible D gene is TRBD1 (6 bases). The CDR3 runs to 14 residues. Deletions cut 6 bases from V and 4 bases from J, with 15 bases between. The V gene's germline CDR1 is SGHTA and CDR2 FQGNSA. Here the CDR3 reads CASSFRGVGTEAFF. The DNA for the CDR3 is TGTGCCAGCAGTTTCAGGGGCGTAGGCACTGAAGCTTTCTTT.

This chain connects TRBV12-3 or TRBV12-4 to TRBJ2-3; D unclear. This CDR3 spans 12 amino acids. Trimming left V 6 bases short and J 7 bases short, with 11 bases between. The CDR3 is CASSLPPYTQYF. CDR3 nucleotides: TGTGCCAGCAGCCTCCCTCCCTATACGCAGTATTTT.

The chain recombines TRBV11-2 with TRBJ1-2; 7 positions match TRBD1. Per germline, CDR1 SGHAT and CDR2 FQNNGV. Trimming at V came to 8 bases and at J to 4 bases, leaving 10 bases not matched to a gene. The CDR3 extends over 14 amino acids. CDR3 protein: CASHNEGGGYGYTF. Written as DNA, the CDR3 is TGTGCCAGCCATAATGAAGGGGGCGGCTATGGCTACACCTTC.

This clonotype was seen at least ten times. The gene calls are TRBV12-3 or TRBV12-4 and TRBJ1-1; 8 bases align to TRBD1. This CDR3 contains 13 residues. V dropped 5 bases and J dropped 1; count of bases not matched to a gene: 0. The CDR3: CASSQGANTEAFF. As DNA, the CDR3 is TGTGCCAGCAGTCAGGGGGCGAACACTGAAGCTTTCTTT.

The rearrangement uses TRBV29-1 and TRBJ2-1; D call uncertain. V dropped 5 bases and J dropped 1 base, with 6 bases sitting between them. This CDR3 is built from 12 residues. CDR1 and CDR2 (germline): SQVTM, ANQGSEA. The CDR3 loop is CSVHFSYNEQFF. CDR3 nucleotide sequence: TGCAGCGTTCACTTTTCCTACAATGAGCAGTTCTTC.